The clone carrying this T cell receptor (beta chain) was seen repeatedly, ten times or more. The data derive from a study of patients and donors after allogeneic stem cell transplantation. TCRdb reprocessed the RT-PCR reads with MiXCR, giving one entry per CDR3 protein. Of more than 850,000 distinct CDR3 sequences listed, around 17% are singletons. Trimming shortened V by 6 bases and J by 2 bases, and 17 bases separated the two germline ends. CDR3 length: 16 residues. The sequenced sample was blood, either unsorted or a sorted T cell fraction (not recorded which). The V and J genes are TRBV12-3 or TRBV12-4 and TRBJ2-4, with a possible D match to TRBD1 (5 bases). The TCR originated in a human donor who was either an allogeneic HSCT recipient or a stem cell or donor lymphocyte infusion donor (not recorded which). It is not recorded whose cells these are; they may come from a transplant donor. As DNA, the CDR3 is TGTGCCAGCAGCCGACAAGCAAGGGGCTCCAAAAACATTCAGTACTTC. This encodes CASSRQARGSKNIQYF.